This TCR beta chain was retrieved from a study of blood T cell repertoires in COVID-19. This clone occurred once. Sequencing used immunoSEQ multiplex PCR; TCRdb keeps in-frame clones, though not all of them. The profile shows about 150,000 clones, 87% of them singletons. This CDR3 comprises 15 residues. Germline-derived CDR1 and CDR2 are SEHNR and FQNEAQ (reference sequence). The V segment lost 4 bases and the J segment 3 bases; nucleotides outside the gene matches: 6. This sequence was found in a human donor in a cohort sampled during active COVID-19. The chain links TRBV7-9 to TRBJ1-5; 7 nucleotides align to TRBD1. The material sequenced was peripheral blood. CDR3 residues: CASSSDREINQPQHF. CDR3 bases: TGTGCCAGCAGCTCCGACAGGGAGATCAATCAGCCCCAGCATTTT.